This TCR beta chain was profiled in a study of long-term antiretroviral therapy in people with HIV. Overall study context: The study's earliest collections predate the 2015 immediate-ART recommendation by about a decade.

The authors ran the immunoSEQ assay, v3.0, at survey level. Only in-frame clones appear in the TCRdb table, and some are missing; sequencing was by immunoSEQ multiplex PCR. This table holds around 29,000 clones, over 80% found once. This CDR3 is built from 15 residues. Trimming pared 3 bases from V and 4 bases from J, leaving 13 bases between. The germline V gene encodes CDR1 SGHRS and CDR2 YFSETQ. Each contributor possessed a minimum of one pre-ART and a minimum of two post-ART PBMC samples. The rearrangement joins TRBV5-1 to TRBJ1-4, with D tentatively TRBD1 (6 bases). The sequencing used unsorted PBMCs, collected 3.2 years before starting antiretroviral therapy. This sequence was found in a man aged 45-65 years with HIV. The CDR3 is CASSSTGWINEKLFF. In DNA form, the CDR3 reads TGCGCCAGCAGCTCCACAGGGTGGATTAATGAAAAACTGTTTTTT.